The table lists the clone carrying this T cell receptor beta chain with a count of one. These data belong to a study of control samples from healthy donors and cancer patients. The CDR3 extends over 13 amino acids. Germline loops: CDR1 MNHNY, CDR2 SVGAGI (reference sequence). Between the trimmed V and J ends, which lost 6 bases and 4 bases, there was a span of 12 bases. The assay was immunoSEQ multiplex PCR, and TCRdb's table has in-frame clones only and misses some. The sample carries around 150,000 clones, around 95% recorded once. The chain is built from TRBV6-6 and TRBJ1-2; D is unclear. This clonotype was sampled from a woman aged 35 to 49 in good health. The specimen was blood. DNA of the CDR3: TGTGCCAGCAGGATGGCGGGAAGCTATGGCTACACCTTC. Protein product: CASRMAGSYGYTF.